The 26 T cell receptor beta chains below come from one sample, sequenced in a study of graft-versus-host responses after intestinal transplantation. Their recognized antigens are unknown. Sequenced by immunoSEQ multiplex PCR; TCRdb stores in-frame clones only, minus some. The data hold some 150,000 clones, with over 90% observed a single time. Here the sequenced sample was unstimulated CD4+ T cells sorted from spleen or lymph node cells, taken before intestinal transplant. These receptors originate from a human donor who received an intestinal transplant.

The chain employs TRBV28 and TRBJ2-5; 11 bases are a match to TRBD2. The tail of the sequence fits TRBJ2-7 better, so the J call may be wrong. The germline gives CDR1 MDHEN, CDR2 SYDVKM. This CDR3 comprises 14 residues. The CDR3 protein is CASRLAGGIYEQYF. CDR3 in DNA: TGTGCCAGCAGGTTAGCGGGAGGGATATACGAGCAGTACTTC.

V gene TRBV2 combines with J gene TRBJ1-5; a possible D gene is TRBD1 (5 bases). This CDR3 has 14 amino acids. CDR1 and CDR2 from the germline V gene are SNHLY and FYNNEI. V was trimmed by 6 bases and J by 2 bases, leaving 11 bases between them. CDR3 sequence reads: CASRYGGGNQPQHF. The CDR3 DNA reads TGTGCCAGCAGGTACGGGGGTGGCAATCAGCCCCAGCATTTT.

This clone was observed once. The chain recombines TRBV19 with TRBJ2-7; D is possibly TRBD1 (5 bases). Germline V CDR1 and CDR2: LNHDA, SQIVND (reference sequence). The CDR3 totals 14 residues. Trimming took 6 bases from V and 1 from J, leaving 13 bases between them. DNA for the CDR3: TGTGCCAGTAGGACGACAGTCGTATCCTACGAGCAGTACTTC. Translating gives CASRTTVVSYEQYF.

This clone was detected only once. The V and J genes are TRBV20-1 and TRBJ2-3; D possibly uses TRBD1 or TRBD2 (5 bases each). The CDR3 is made up of 10 amino acids. From germline, CDR1 is DFQATT and CDR2 SNEGSKA (reference sequence). CDR3 loop: CIAGRDTQYF. The CDR3 region has the DNA TGCATCGCAGGGAGAGATACGCAGTATTTT.

The rearrangement joins TRBV2 to TRBJ2-1, with unresolved D. Trimming cost V 9 bases and J 1 base, with 7 bases left between them. CDR1 SNHLY and CDR2 FYNNEI come from the germline V gene. The CDR3 consists of 12 residues. CDR3 coding DNA: TGTGCCAGATTAGAGTCCTACAATGAGCAGTTCTTC. Protein sequence: CARLESYNEQFF.

The chain combines TRBV7-8 with TRBJ1-5; no clear D gene. Trimming took 2 bases from V and 7 from J, leaving 9 bases between them. The CDR3 is made up of 13 amino acids. Germline V gives CDR1 SGHVS, CDR2 FQNEAQ. The CDR3 reads CASSLSSLQPQHF. In nucleotides, the CDR3 is TGTGCCAGCAGCTTATCCTCCTTACAGCCCCAGCATTTT.

The genes are TRBV5-1 and TRBJ2-7; 11 bases fit TRBD1. This CDR3 is 15 amino acids long. CDR1 is SGHRS and CDR2 is YFSETQ in the germline V gene. V shed 1 base and J 3 bases; nucleotides not matched to a gene: 3. The CDR3 region has the DNA TGCGCCAGCAGCTTGCTGGGGACAGGGGGCTACGAGCAGTACTTC. Protein product: CASSLLGTGGYEQYF.

The chain is built from TRBV11-2 and TRBJ2-7; D call uncertain. CDR3 length equals 15 residues. Germline V gene sequence: CDR1 SGHAT, CDR2 FQNNGV. The V end lost 2 bases, the J end lost 2 bases, and 13 bases lay between the germline ends. The CDR3 nucleotides read TGTGCCAGCAGCTTATTAACCCTAGTCGCCTACGAGCAGTACTTC. Encoded protein: CASSLLTLVAYEQYF.

This clone has only a few counts. This chain joins TRBV9 and TRBJ2-1; D unresolved. CDR1 is SGDLS, CDR2 YYNGEE, per germline. The CDR3 covers 12 residues. V gave up 0 bases and J gave up 9 bases, with 7 bases separating them. The CDR3 DNA sequence: TGTGCCAGCAGCGTAGAAGCCGGTGAGCAGTTCTTC. Amino acid sequence: CASSVEAGEQFF.

V usage is TRBV30 and J usage is TRBJ2-7; possible D gene TRBD1, 7 bases. Germline CDR1 reads GTSNPN; CDR2 reads SVGIG (reference sequence). The V gene lost 3 bases and the J gene lost 4 bases, with 19 bases spanning the gap. CDR3 size: 15 residues. The CDR3 region has the DNA TGTGCCTGGAGCACCGGCGGGGCAGGGGGATACGAGCAGTACTTC. This sequence encodes CAWSTGGAGGYEQYF.

The V and J genes are TRBV28 and TRBJ2-7, with D hard to call. Germline V gene sequence: CDR1 MDHEN, CDR2 SYDVKM. Trimming left V 8 bases short and J 5 bases short, with 19 bases between. The CDR3 contains 14 residues. CDR3 protein: CASALLGGGDEQYF. The CDR3 DNA sequence: TGTGCCAGCGCCTTGTTGGGTGGTGGCGACGAGCAGTACTTC.

CDR3 sequence: CASSDRQGNQPQHF. CDR3 in DNA: TGCGCCAGCAGTGACCGGCAGGGTAATCAGCCCCAGCATTTT. V and J are TRBV10-2 and TRBJ1-5; D possibly corresponds to TRBD1 (5 bases). This CDR3 contains 14 residues. From germline, CDR1 is WSHSY and CDR2 SAAADI. V was shortened by 3 bases and J by 4 bases, with 10 bases between the two germline ends.

The chain employs TRBV15 and TRBJ2-1, with D unclear. The CDR3 loop spans 13 amino acids. Germline lookup yields CDR1 LNHNV and CDR2 YYDKDF (reference sequence). The ends were cut back, 3 bases at V and 13 bases at J, with 16 bases in the middle. The CDR3: CATSSPFGAEQFF. The CDR3 coding sequence is TGTGCCACCAGCAGCCCCTTCGGAGCCGAACAGTTCTTC.

Details on this clone: At one of its ends the junction is not consistent with the germline gene, which may arise from a read error. The chain links TRBV6-1 to TRBJ2-7; 9 bases align to TRBD2. The germline CDR1 and CDR2 sequences are MNHNS and SASEGT. The CDR3 sequence is 11 residues long. The chain's CDR3 is CASSEGVAGDF. In DNA, the CDR3 is TGTGCCAGCAGTGAAGGGGTAGCGGGGGATTTC.

The sample holds one count of this clone. V and J are TRBV27 and TRBJ1-2, with TRBD1 matching over 8 bases. This CDR3 region has 15 residues. The germline CDR1 and CDR2 sequences are MNHEY and SMNVEV (reference sequence). Unmatched junction bases numbered 4, after V lost 0 bases and J lost 4 bases. The CDR3 nucleotides read TGTGCCAGCAGTTTATCGCCCCAGGGGGCCTATGGCTACACCTTC. Encoded protein: CASSLSPQGAYGYTF.

The chain joins TRBV11-2 to TRBJ1-4, with D maybe TRBD1 (6 bases). Germline CDR1 SGHAT, CDR2 FQNNGV. V dropped 0 bases and J dropped 0 bases, with 11 bases sitting between them. This CDR3 contains 17 residues. The CDR3, as DNA: TGTGCCAGCAGCTTAGATGAGAGACAGGCAACTAATGAAAAACTGTTTTTT. Translation gives CASSLDERQATNEKLFF.

V and J are TRBV7-8 and TRBJ2-7; 9 positions agree with TRBD2. Germline loops: CDR1 SGHVS, CDR2 FQNEAQ. V gave up 6 bases and J gave up 2 bases; unmatched junction bases: 5. The CDR3 is 14 amino acids. The CDR3: CASSPAGGPYEQYF. CDR3 coding DNA: TGTGCCAGCAGTCCGGCGGGAGGGCCCTACGAGCAGTACTTC. Together with reference TRBV7-8 and TRBJ2-7, the CDR3 gives the full variable domain: GAGVSQSPRYKVAKRGQDVALRCDPISGHVSLFWYQQALGQGPEFLTYFQNEAQLDKSGLPSDRFFAERPEGSVSTLKIQRTQQEDSAVYLCASSPAGGPYEQYFGPGTRLTVT.

The V and J genes are TRBV5-1 and TRBJ1-5, with a possible D match to TRBD1 (6 bases). CDR1 and CDR2 (germline): SGHRS, YFSETQ. The CDR3 contains 15 residues. The V and J ends lost 0 bases and 7 bases respectively, with 14 bases between them. CDR3 nucleotides: TGCGCCAGCAGCTTGGAACCGGACAGTAGACAGCCCCAGCATTTT. Its protein is CASSLEPDSRQPQHF. Combining the CDR3 with reference TRBV5-1 and TRBJ1-5 gives the whole variable domain KAGVTQTPRYLIKTRGQQVTLSCSPISGHRSVSWYQQTPGQGLQFLFEYFSETQRNKGNFPGRFSGRQFSNSRSEMNVSTLELGDSALYLCASSLEPDSRQPQHFGDGTRLSIL.

The chain joins TRBV6-1 to TRBJ1-3; D is uncertain. The V gene's germline CDR1 is MNHNS and CDR2 SASEGT. V lost 5 bases, J lost 0 bases, and 11 bases lay in between. The CDR3 is made up of 15 amino acids. The CDR3 loop is CASSFLRSSGNTIYF. CDR3 in DNA: TGTGCCAGCAGTTTTCTGCGCTCCTCTGGAAACACCATATATTTT.

This clone was seen a few times. The V call is TRBV19, the J call TRBJ2-7; D is ambiguous. CDR3 length: 15 residues. The germline CDR1 and CDR2 sequences are LNHDA and SQIVND (reference sequence). V lost 0 bases to trimming and J lost 8 bases, with 17 bases between them. CDR3 loop: CASSIDVQLGTKQYF. In DNA, the CDR3 is TGTGCCAGTAGTATAGACGTACAGTTGGGTACGAAGCAGTACTTC. The variable domain in full, with the rest retrieved from reference TRBV19 and TRBJ2-7, is DGGITQSPKYLFRKEGQNVTLSCEQNLNHDAMYWYRQDPGQGLRLIYYSQIVNDFQKGDIAEGYSVSREKKESFPLTVTSAQKNPTAFYLCASSIDVQLGTKQYFGPGTRLTVT.

J is TRBJ2-7 and V is TRBV4-3; D unresolved. The CDR3 has 15 amino acids. CDR1 LGHNA and CDR2 YSLEER come from the germline V gene. V gave up 1 base and J gave up 2 bases, with 12 bases separating them. CDR3 nucleotides: TGCGCCAGCAGCCAAGTACAAGCGCCGACCTACGAGCAGTACTTC. Residues: CASSQVQAPTYEQYF.

The rearrangement uses TRBV7-9 and TRBJ1-3, with D uncertain. V gave up 4 bases and J gave up 1 base, with 8 bases separating them. CDR1 and CDR2 from the germline V gene are SEHNR and FQNEAQ (reference sequence). The CDR3 is 14 amino acids. CDR3: CASSWTVSGNTIYF. The CDR3 DNA reads TGTGCCAGCAGCTGGACCGTTTCTGGAAACACCATATATTTT.

The chain links TRBV9 to TRBJ1-6; TRBD1 aligns across 8 bases. There are 14 residues in the CDR3. J lost 8 bases, V lost 0 bases, and 1 base had no gene match. Germline-derived CDR1 and CDR2 are SGDLS and YYNGEE. CDR3: CASSVDRGYSPLHF. CDR3 DNA sequence: TGTGCCAGCAGCGTAGACAGGGGGTATTCACCCCTCCACTTT.

The genes are TRBV25-1 and TRBJ1-5, with D possibly matching TRBD1 (5 bases). In germline, CDR1 is MGHDK, CDR2 SYGVNS. This CDR3 has 13 amino acids. V was shortened by 4 bases and J by 11 bases, with 15 bases between the two germline ends. Written as DNA, the CDR3 is TGTGCCAGCAGTGGCGGGGCTCCTGGGGCCCAGCATTTT. This encodes CASSGGAPGAQHF.

The chain combines TRBV7-9 with TRBJ2-1; D assignment may be TRBD1 or TRBD2 (5 bases each). Germline V CDR1 and CDR2: SEHNR, FQNEAQ (reference sequence). Between the trimmed V and J ends, which lost 4 bases and 2 bases, there was a span of 12 bases. The CDR3 runs to 15 residues. Here the CDR3 DNA reads TGTGCCAGCAGCTCCAGGGACGGTCCCTACAATGAGCAGTTCTTC. Its translation is CASSSRDGPYNEQFF. The entire variable domain, with the rest obtained from reference TRBV7-9 and TRBJ2-1, is as follows: DTGVSQNPRHKITKRGQNVTFRCDPISEHNRLYWYRQTLGQGPEFLTYFQNEAQLEKSRLLSDRFSAERPKGSFSTLEIQRTEQGDSAMYLCASSSRDGPYNEQFFGPGTRLTVL.

This chain connects TRBV19 to TRBJ2-2; TRBD2 matches at 11 bases. The V gene's germline CDR1 is LNHDA and CDR2 SQIVND (reference sequence). CDR3 length: 18 residues. V shed 5 bases, J shed 2 bases, and the junction held 10 bases outside the gene matches. The CDR3 reads CASSFRGLAESNTGELFF. As DNA, the CDR3 is TGTGCCAGTAGTTTCCGGGGACTAGCGGAATCTAACACCGGGGAGCTGTTTTTT.